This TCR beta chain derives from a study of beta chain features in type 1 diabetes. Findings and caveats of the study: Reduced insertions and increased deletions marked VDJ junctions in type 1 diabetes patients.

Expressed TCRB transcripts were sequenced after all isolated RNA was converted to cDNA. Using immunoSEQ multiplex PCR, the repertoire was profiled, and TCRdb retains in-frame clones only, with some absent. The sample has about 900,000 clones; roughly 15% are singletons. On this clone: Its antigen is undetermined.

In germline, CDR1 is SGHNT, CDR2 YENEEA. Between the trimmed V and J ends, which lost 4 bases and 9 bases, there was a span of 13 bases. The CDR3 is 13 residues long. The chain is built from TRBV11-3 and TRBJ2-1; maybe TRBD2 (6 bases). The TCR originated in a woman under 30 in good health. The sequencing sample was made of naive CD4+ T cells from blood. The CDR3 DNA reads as TGTGCCAGCAGCTCCCTCACTAGCACTGAGCAGTTCTTC. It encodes CASSSLTSTEQFF. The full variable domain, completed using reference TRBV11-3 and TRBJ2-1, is EAGVVQSPRYKIIEKKQPVAFWCNPISGHNTLYWYLQNLGQGPELLIRYENEEAVDDSQLPKDRFSAERLKGVDSTLKIQPAELGDSAVYLCASSSLTSTEQFFGPGTRLTVL.